This T cell receptor beta chain was captured in a study of T cell responses to AZD1222 COVID-19 vaccine. Overall study findings and caveats: Two AZD1222 doses significantly raised spike-specific TCR breadth and depth over controls.

With respect to this clone: Its antigen remains unknown.

Germline lookup yields CDR1 KGHSH and CDR2 LQKENI. This CDR3 region has 15 residues. Germline trimming cut 4 bases from V and 4 bases from J; bases unmatched to any gene: 7. Profiling relied on immunoSEQ multiplex PCR, and the TCRdb table lists in-frame clones only, not all of them. Found here are under 130,000 clones, more than 90% of them singletons; the top ten hold about 2.2%. This specimen was peripheral blood, taken on day 0 of AZD1222 vaccination. The chain has TRBV18 and TRBJ2-7; TRBD1 agrees at 10 bases. The source is an adult in good health. The CDR3 reads CASSRAGTGVYEQYF. The CDR3 DNA follows: TGTGCCAGCTCACGGGCGGGGACAGGGGTGTACGAGCAGTACTTC.